What follows are 5 T cell receptor beta chains derived from one specimen sequenced in a study of patients and donors after allogeneic stem cell transplantation. Each CDR3 protein is one row after TCRdb ran MiXCR on the RT-PCR reads. In the table there are 900,000 to 1,000,000 distinct CDR3 sequences, over 15% of which are singletons. The sequenced sample was blood, either unsorted or a sorted T cell fraction (not recorded which). The origin of the receptors is a human donor who was either an allogeneic HSCT recipient or a stem cell or donor lymphocyte infusion donor (not recorded which). It is not recorded whose cells these are; they may come from a transplant donor.

The V gene is TRBV12-3 or TRBV12-4, the J gene TRBJ2-3; tentatively, D is TRBD2 (6 bases). This CDR3 has 14 residues. Trimming stripped 5 bases from V and 1 base from J, with 10 bases between. The CDR3 DNA sequence: TGTGCCAGCAGTGGGGACTCTCGCACAGATACGCAGTATTTT. Its translation: CASSGDSRTDTQYF.

The chain is built from TRBV27 and TRBJ2-7, with TRBD1 matching over 12 bases. Germline V gives CDR1 MNHEY, CDR2 SMNVEV (reference sequence). CDR3 length equals 15 residues. J gave up 7 bases and V 5 bases, and 9 bases lay outside the gene matches. The DNA of the CDR3 is TGTGCCAGCAGTATCTTGGGACAGGGGGCAAGGGAGCAGTACTTC. It codes for CASSILGQGAREQYF.

The rearrangement links TRBV12-3 or TRBV12-4 to TRBJ1-2; no definite D call. V was cut by 5 bases and J by 5 bases, with 15 bases left in between. The CDR3 runs 14 residues. The CDR3 loop is CASSDVGSWYGYTF. CDR3 coding DNA: TGTGCCAGCAGTGACGTTGGGTCCTGGTATGGCTACACCTTC.

The chain combines TRBV6-5 with TRBJ2-7, with TRBD1 matching over 10 bases. V trimming: 3 bases; J trimming: 2 bases; junction bases outside the gene matches: 10. This CDR3 comprises 17 residues. The germline gives CDR1 MNHEY, CDR2 SVGAGI. The CDR3 is CASSYYNRDRGAYEQYF. CDR3 nucleotide sequence: TGTGCCAGCAGTTATTACAACCGGGACAGGGGAGCCTACGAGCAGTACTTC.

The chain recombines TRBV24-1 with TRBJ1-2; D ambiguous. The germline V gene encodes CDR1 KGHDR and CDR2 SFDVKD. V was pared by 4 bases and J by 6 bases, with 11 bases between. This CDR3 is 13 amino acids long. The CDR3 region is CATSEGGSHGYTF. The CDR3 bases are TGTGCCACCAGTGAGGGAGGCAGCCATGGCTACACCTTC.